Sequencing of this T cell receptor beta chain was carried out in a study of blood T cell repertoires in COVID-19. Profiling relied on immunoSEQ multiplex PCR, and the TCRdb table lists in-frame clones only, not all of them. This table holds 60,000 or so clones, about 85% found once. The CDR3 covers 14 residues. Trimming removed 4 bases at V and 0 bases at J, with 9 bases between. Germline CDR1 reads MNHNY; CDR2 reads SVGAGI (reference sequence). The clonotype was recovered from a woman of 80 years or more with acute or convalescent COVID-19. Sample: peripheral blood. The chain couples TRBV6-6 to TRBJ1-1; D is perhaps TRBD1 (6 bases). This CDR3 is CASSSGTLNTEAFF. DNA for the CDR3: TGTGCCAGCAGTTCCGGGACATTGAACACTGAAGCTTTCTTT.